This T cell receptor beta chain came from a study of CD4+ T cells in melanoma. Study observations and caveats: In melanoma, neoantigen-specific CD4+ T cells reportedly differed in differentiation state. A reported correlation linked neoantigen-specific CD4+ T cells to CD8+, macrophage and B cell function.

Remarks on this clone: Its specificity is not known.

Trimming stripped 1 base from V and 5 bases from J, with 14 bases between. Per germline, CDR1 SGHTA and CDR2 FQGNSA. This CDR3 region has 15 residues. Profiling relied on immunoSEQ multiplex PCR, and the TCRdb table lists in-frame clones only, not all of them. The sample lists roughly 120,000 clones, around 92% occurring once. The chain carries TRBV7-2 and TRBJ1-2; possibly TRBD1 for D (5 bases). This receptor was obtained from a human donor with melanoma. The specimen sequenced was peripheral blood. CDR3 loop: CASSLVQAERYGYTF. The CDR3 DNA is TGTGCCAGCAGCTTAGTACAGGCGGAGAGGTATGGCTACACCTTC.